This TCR beta chain was profiled in a study of T cells in Graves' hyperthyroidism and ophthalmopathy. Findings of the study overall: Ophthalmopathy prediction by the model preceded onset by a median roughly 6 months. Most thyroid clonotypes expanded above 0.001 were also detected in blood.

Sampled blood dates from first hyperthyroidism diagnosis, and it precedes any ophthalmopathy symptoms. The PBMCs studied were ones that came from 10 ml fresh peripheral blood. Using RNA transcripts as the source, TCR beta CDR3 regions were amplified. The TCR CDR3 was amplified in a first-round RT-PCR using the HTBI primer set. TCRdb redid the calling of the multiplex PCR reads with MiXCR, one entry per CDR3 protein. The sample has about 160,000 distinct CDR3 sequences; over 8% are singletons. This CDR3 is built from 15 residues. The germline gives CDR1 SNHLY, CDR2 FYNNEI. Trimming cost V 5 bases and J 6 bases; bases outside gene matches: 10. Remarks on this clonotype: What it recognizes is unknown.

Specimen: blood. The chain joins TRBV2 to TRBJ1-2, with 9 nucleotides matching TRBD1. The receptor comes from a woman between 18 and 29 years old with Graves' hyperthyroidism that later progressed to Graves' ophthalmopathy. CDR3 sequence: CASSTPGQGRDGYTF. The CDR3 DNA follows: TGTGCCAGCAGTACACCGGGACAGGGTCGTGATGGCTACACCTTC.